The rows below give T cell receptor beta chains drawn from one sample of a study of cytomegalovirus exposure and HLA in healthy donors. Clones were read by immunoSEQ multiplex PCR, and TCRdb kept only the in-frame ones, dropping some. This table holds approximately 70,000 clones, around 77% found once. The sample taken for sequencing was PBMCs. The receptor set was obtained from a man in his fifties or sixties in good health and CMV-seronegative. Both conserved end residues are trimmed from each CDR3. A D gene is named only where the DNA matches it firmly. Expanded clones are given a class, and other clones once, few, many or no size at all.

CDR3 protein	J gene	D gene	clone size	V gene
AVSQTGGYGYT	TRBJ1-2	TRBD1	.	TRBV19
ASSVSGTGAYGYT	TRBJ1-2	TRBD1	once	TRBV19
AWRTTGTGNTIY	TRBJ1-3	TRBD1	.	TRBV30
ASSNNAGGKSPLH	TRBJ1-6	TRBD1	once	TRBV7-2
ASSQESANTGELF	TRBJ2-2	.	.	TRBV4-2
ASSYLDSSLNYGYT	TRBJ1-2	.	.	TRBV6-5
ASSKDRSTEQY	TRBJ2-7	.	.	TRBV21-1
ASSESWSGEAF	TRBJ1-1	.	.	TRBV10-1
SVLSDSNYGYT	TRBJ1-2	.	.	TRBV29-1
ASSLVSGPGANTEAF	TRBJ1-1	.	.	TRBV5-1
ASSDREKYGYT	TRBJ1-2	.	.	TRBV9
ASSLGMNTEAF	TRBJ1-1	.	few	TRBV5-1
ATSQGDRNTEAF	TRBJ1-1	TRBD1	.	TRBV15
ASSTGENTGELF	TRBJ2-2	TRBD1	once	TRBV10-1
ASSLLGRGPSGANVLT	TRBJ2-6	TRBD1	.	TRBV27
ASSPPSGRANEQY	TRBJ2-7	TRBD2	.	TRBV18
ASSDNGGVGDTQY	TRBJ2-3	TRBD2	.	TRBV10-1
ASTGSLYNEQF	TRBJ2-1	.	.	TRBV27
ASSLNRGLTEAF	TRBJ1-1	TRBD1	.	TRBV5-4
ASSLEAAGGGWDQY	TRBJ2-5	TRBD1	.	TRBV7-6
ASSDDLGSKTDTQY	TRBJ2-3	.	.	TRBV25-1
SVELQAGARETQY	TRBJ2-5	.	once	TRBV29-1
ASSQVVLSSYEQY	TRBJ2-7	.	.	TRBV4-1
ASGGTANYGYT	TRBJ1-2	TRBD1	.	TRBV5-1
ASSEGGKWPQH	TRBJ1-5	.	.	TRBV2
ASRADTTRDYGYT	TRBJ1-2	.	.	TRBV6-5
ASSLRQGALANEKLF	TRBJ1-4	TRBD1	.	TRBV5-4
ASSPGTGVYEQY	TRBJ2-7	TRBD1	.	TRBV19
ASSRDRGQTDTQY	TRBJ2-3	TRBD1	.	TRBV7-3
ASSPRFSAGKAEQY	TRBJ2-7	.	.	TRBV9
ASSRGTSGVYEQY	TRBJ2-7	TRBD2	.	TRBV14
ASTRSDRDTQY	TRBJ2-3	.	.	TRBV10-1
AAGLLGQGAISGYT	TRBJ1-2	TRBD1	.	TRBV19